This entry concerns a single T cell receptor (beta chain). The record originates from a study of early T cells in non-severe SARS-CoV-2 infection. Per the germline V gene, CDR1 is PRHDT and CDR2 is FYEKMQ (reference sequence). V was clipped by 2 bases and J by 5 bases, with 13 bases between them. The CDR3 totals 14 residues. The TCR library protocol attached unique molecular identifiers to the individual cDNA molecules. TCRdb reprocessed the 5' RACE reads with MiXCR, giving one entry per CDR3 protein. The table includes roughly 80,000 distinct CDR3 sequences, approximately 16% detected once. Sequenced input: whole blood. This TCR was recovered from an adult who was a healthcare worker with PCR-confirmed SARS-CoV-2 infection or an uninfected control (not recorded which). The chain joins TRBV13 to TRBJ2-7, with no clear D. The CDR3 DNA reads TGTGCCAGCAGCTTACGCGGCCTCGCCAACGAGCAGTACTTC. This codes for CASSLRGLANEQYF.